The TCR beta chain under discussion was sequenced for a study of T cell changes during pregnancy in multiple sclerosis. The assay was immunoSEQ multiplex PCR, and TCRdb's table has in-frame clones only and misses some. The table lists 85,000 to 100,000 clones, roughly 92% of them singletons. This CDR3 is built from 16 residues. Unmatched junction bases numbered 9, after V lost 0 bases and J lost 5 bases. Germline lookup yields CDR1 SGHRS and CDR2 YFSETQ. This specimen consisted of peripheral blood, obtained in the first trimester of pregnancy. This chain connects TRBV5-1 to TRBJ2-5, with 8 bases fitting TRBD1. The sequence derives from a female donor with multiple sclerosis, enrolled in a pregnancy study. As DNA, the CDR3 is TGCGCCAGCAGCTTGGGAACTCAGGGGGCGTGGGAGACCCAGTACTTC. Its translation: CASSLGTQGAWETQYF.